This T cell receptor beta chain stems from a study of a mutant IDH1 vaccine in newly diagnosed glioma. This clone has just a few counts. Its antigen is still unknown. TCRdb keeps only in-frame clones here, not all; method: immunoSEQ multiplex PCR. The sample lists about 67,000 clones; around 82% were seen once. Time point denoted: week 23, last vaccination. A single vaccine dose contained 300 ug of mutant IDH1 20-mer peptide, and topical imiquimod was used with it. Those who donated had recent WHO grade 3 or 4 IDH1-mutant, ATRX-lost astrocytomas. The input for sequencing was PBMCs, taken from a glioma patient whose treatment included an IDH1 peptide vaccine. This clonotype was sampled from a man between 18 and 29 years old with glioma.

The CDR3 here is CASSLERGPGMNTEAFF. CDR3 coding DNA: TGCGCCAGCAGCTTGGAGCGCGGTCCGGGGATGAACACTGAAGCTTTCTTT. The chain links TRBV5-1 to TRBJ1-1; D not resolved. The CDR3 sequence is 17 residues long. The V gene's germline CDR1 is SGHRS and CDR2 YFSETQ. The ends were cut back, 0 bases at V and 0 bases at J, with 15 bases in the middle. The variable domain in full, with the rest retrieved from reference TRBV5-1 and TRBJ1-1, is KAGVTQTPRYLIKTRGQQVTLSCSPISGHRSVSWYQQTPGQGLQFLFEYFSETQRNKGNFPGRFSGRQFSNSRSEMNVSTLELGDSALYLCASSLERGPGMNTEAFFGQGTRLTVV.